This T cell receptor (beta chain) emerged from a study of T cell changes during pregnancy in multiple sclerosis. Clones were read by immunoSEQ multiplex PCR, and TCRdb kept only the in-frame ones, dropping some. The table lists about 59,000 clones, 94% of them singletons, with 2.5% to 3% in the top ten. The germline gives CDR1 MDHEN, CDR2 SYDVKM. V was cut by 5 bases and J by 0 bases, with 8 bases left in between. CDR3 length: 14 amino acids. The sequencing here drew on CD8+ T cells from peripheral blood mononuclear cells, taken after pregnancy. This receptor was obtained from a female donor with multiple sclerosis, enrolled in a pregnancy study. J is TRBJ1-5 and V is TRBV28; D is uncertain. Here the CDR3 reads CASSPQYSNQPQHF. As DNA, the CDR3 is TGTGCCAGCAGTCCACAGTATAGCAATCAGCCCCAGCATTTT.